The clone carrying this T cell receptor beta chain was recorded only once. Its cognate antigen is unknown. The PCR was carried out with 60 Vbeta primers and 13 Jbeta primers. Libraries were prepared by immunoSEQ multiplex PCR; TCRdb keeps only in-frame clonotypes and omits some of them. The sample contains tens of thousands of clones, about 80% of which appear only once. The data were taken from a study of cytomegalovirus exposure and HLA in healthy donors. Overall study context: The 95 million to 120 million unique TCR beta sequences, from about 179 million T cells, were found by an earlier analysis.

The V and J ends lost 10 bases and 4 bases respectively, with 21 bases between them. This CDR3 has 14 residues. Germline CDR1 is SGHNT and CDR2 is YYREEE (reference sequence). General study findings and limits: Accurate prediction of most subjects' HLA-A and HLA-B alleles from TCR beta sequences was reported.

The rearrangement uses TRBV5-4 and TRBJ2-7; the D is unclear. The specimen sequenced was PBMCs. This clonotype was obtained from a male donor in good health and CMV-seronegative. CDR3 sequence (DNA): TGTGCCTCAAACGCCGAGCCAACTCTATACGAGCAGTACTTC. Its protein is CASNAEPTLYEQYF.